This TCR beta chain is drawn from a study of beta chain features in type 1 diabetes. Study details: All samples yielded roughly 100 million examined sorted cells.

The germline gives CDR1 SGHTA, CDR2 FQGNSA. V lost 1 base and J lost 13, with 17 bases in between. CDR3 length equals 15 residues. All of the isolated RNA was reverse transcribed, so expressed TCRB transcripts were sequenced. Only in-frame clones appear in the TCRdb table, and some are missing; sequencing was by immunoSEQ multiplex PCR. Of roughly 450,000 clones detected, around 14% appear once; the ten largest clones hold roughly 0.038%. Source material: naive CD4+ T cells from blood. The source is a man aged 30-40 years in good health. This sequence joins TRBV7-2 and TRBJ1-6, with D maybe TRBD1 (6 bases). The CDR3, as DNA: TGTGCCAGCAGCTTAGGTTGGACAGCCTCTGTCCCCCTCCACTTT. This gives the protein CASSLGWTASVPLHF.